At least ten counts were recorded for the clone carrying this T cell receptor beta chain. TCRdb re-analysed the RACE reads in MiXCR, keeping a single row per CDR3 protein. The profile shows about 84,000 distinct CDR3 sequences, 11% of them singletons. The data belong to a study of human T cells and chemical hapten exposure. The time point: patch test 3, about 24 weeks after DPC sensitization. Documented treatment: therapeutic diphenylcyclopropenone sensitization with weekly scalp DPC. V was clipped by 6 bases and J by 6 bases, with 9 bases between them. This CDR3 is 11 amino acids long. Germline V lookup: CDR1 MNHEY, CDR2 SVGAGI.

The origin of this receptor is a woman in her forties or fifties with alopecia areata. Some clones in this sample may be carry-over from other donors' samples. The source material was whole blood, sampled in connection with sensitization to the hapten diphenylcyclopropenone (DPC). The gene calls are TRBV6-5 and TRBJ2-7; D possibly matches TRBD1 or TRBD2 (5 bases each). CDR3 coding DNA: TGTGCCAGCAGCAACGGGGCCGAGCAGTACTTC. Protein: CASSNGAEQYF.